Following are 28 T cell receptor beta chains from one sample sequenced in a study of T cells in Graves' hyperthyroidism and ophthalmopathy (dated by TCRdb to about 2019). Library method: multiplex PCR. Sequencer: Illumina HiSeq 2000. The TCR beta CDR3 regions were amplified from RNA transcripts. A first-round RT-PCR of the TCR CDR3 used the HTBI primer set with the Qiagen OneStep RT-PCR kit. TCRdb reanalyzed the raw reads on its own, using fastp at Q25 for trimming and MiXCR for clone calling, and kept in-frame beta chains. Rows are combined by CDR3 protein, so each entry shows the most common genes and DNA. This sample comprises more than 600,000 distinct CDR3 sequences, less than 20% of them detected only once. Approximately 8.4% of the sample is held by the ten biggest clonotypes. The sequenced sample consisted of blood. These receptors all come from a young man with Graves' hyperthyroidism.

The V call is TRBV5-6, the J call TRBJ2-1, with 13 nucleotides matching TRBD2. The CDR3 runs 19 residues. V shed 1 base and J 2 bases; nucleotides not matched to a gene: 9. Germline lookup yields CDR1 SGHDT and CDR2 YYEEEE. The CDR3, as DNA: TGTGCCAGCAGCTTGACGGGGACTAGCGGGACTCGGACCTACAATGAGCAGTTCTTC. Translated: CASSLTGTSGTRTYNEQFF.

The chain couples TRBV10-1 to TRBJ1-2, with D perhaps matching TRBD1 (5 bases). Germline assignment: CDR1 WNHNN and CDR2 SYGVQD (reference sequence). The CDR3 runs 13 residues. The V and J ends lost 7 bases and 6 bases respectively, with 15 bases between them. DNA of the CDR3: TGCGCCAGCACCCGACCAGGGAGCGATGGCTACACCTTC. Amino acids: CASTRPGSDGYTF.

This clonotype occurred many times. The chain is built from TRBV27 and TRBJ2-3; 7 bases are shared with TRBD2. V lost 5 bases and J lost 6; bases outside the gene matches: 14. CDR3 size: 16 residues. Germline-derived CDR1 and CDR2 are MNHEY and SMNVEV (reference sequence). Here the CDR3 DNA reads TGTGCCAGCAGTCAAACCCGGGGGGTATTCGGGGATACGCAGTATTTT. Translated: CASSQTRGVFGDTQYF.

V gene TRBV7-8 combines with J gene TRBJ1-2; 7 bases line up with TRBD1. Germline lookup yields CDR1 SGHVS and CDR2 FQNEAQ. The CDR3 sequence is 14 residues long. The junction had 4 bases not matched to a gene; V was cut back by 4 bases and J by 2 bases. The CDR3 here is CASSSTGRNYGYTF. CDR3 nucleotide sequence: TGTGCCAGCAGCTCGACAGGGAGGAACTATGGCTACACCTTC.

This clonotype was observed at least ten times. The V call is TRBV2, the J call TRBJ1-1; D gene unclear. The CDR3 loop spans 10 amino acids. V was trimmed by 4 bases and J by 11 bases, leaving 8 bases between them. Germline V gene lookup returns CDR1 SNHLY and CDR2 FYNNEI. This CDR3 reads CASSATWAFF. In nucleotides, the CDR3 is TGTGCCAGCAGTGCCACATGGGCTTTCTTT.

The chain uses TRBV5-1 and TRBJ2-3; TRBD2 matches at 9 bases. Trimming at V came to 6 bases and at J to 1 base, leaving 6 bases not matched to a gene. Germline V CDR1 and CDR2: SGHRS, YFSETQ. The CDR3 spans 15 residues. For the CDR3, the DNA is TGCGCCAGCACTCAGGGCGGGAGGGGCACAGATACGCAGTATTTT. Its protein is CASTQGGRGTDTQYF.

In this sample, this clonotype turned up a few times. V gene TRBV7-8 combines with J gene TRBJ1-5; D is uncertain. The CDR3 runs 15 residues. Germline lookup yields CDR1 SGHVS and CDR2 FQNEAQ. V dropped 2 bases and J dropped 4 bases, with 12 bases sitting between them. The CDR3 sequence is CASSLTASANQPQHF. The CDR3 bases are TGTGCCAGCAGCTTAACGGCCTCCGCTAATCAGCCCCAGCATTTT.

The CDR3 DNA reads as TGTGCCAGCAGCTACCCCCGGGGGCCGGGACAGGGGGTAGATACGCAGTATTTT. Encoded protein: CASSYPRGPGQGVDTQYF. The chain links TRBV6-5 to TRBJ2-3, with TRBD1 matching over 11 bases. V was clipped by 6 bases and J by 5 bases; unmatched bases: 16. The germline CDR1 and CDR2 sequences are MNHEY and SVGAGI. CDR3 size: 18 residues.

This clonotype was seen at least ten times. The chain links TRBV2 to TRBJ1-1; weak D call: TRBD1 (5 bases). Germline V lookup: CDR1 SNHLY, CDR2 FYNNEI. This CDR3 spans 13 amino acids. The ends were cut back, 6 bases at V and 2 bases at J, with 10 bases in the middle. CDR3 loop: CASSREDNTEAFF. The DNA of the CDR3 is TGTGCCAGCAGCAGGGAAGACAACACTGAAGCTTTCTTT.

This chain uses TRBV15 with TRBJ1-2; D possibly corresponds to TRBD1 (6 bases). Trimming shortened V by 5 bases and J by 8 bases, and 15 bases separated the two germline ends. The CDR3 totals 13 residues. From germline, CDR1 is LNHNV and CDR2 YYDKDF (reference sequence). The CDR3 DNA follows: TGTGCCACCAGCGACACAGGGTCGGAGGGCTACACCTTC. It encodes CATSDTGSEGYTF.

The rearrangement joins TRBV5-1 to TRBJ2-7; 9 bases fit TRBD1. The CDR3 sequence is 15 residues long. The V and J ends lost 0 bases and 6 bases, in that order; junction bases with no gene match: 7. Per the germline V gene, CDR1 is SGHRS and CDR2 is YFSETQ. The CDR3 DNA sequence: TGCGCCAGCAGCTTGGGGACAGGGGAAGGCCGCGAGCAGTACTTC. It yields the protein CASSLGTGEGREQYF.

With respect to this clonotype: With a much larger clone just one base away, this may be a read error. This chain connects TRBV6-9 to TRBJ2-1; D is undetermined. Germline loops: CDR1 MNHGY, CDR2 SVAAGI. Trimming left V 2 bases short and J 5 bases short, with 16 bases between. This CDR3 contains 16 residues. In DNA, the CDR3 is TGTGCCAGCAGTTATACGAGCAGACGGGCCCACAATGAGCAGTTCTTC. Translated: CASSYTSRRAHNEQFF.

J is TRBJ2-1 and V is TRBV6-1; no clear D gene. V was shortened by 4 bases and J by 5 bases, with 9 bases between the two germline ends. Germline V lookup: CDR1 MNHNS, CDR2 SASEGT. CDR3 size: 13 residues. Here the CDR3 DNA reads TGTGCCAGCAGTGCAACAGTTAACAATGAGCAGTTCTTC. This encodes CASSATVNNEQFF.

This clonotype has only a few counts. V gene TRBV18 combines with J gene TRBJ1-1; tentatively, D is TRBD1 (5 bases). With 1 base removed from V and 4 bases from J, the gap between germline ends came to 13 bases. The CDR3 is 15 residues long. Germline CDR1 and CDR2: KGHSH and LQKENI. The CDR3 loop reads CASSPREWRGTEAFF. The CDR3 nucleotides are TGTGCCAGCTCACCACGGGAGTGGAGGGGCACTGAAGCTTTCTTT.

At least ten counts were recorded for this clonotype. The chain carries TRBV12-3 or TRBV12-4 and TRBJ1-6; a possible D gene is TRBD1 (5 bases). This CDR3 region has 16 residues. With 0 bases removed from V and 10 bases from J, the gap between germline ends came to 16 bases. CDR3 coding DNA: TGTGCCAGCAGTTTAGCGCGTCCCGGGGGGAGATCACCCCTCCACTTT. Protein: CASSLARPGGRSPLHF.

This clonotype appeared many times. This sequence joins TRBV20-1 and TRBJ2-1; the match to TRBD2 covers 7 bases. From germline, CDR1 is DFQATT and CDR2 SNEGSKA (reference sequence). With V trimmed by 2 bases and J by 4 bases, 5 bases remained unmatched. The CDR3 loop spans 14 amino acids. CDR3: CSARIPSGYNEQFF. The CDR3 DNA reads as TGCAGTGCTAGAATCCCTAGCGGTTACAATGAGCAGTTCTTC.

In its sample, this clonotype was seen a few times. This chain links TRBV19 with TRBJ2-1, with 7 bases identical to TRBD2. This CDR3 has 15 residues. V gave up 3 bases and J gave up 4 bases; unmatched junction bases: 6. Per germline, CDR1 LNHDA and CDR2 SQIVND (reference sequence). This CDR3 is CASSMASGEYNEQFF. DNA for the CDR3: TGTGCCAGTAGTATGGCCAGCGGGGAGTACAATGAGCAGTTCTTC.

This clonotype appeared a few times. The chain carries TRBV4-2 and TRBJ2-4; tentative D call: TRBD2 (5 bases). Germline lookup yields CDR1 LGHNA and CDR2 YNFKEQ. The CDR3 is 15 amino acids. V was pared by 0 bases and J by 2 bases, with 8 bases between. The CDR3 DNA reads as TGTGCCAGCAGCCAAGAAGACGGGACCAAAAACATTCAGTACTTC. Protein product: CASSQEDGTKNIQYF.

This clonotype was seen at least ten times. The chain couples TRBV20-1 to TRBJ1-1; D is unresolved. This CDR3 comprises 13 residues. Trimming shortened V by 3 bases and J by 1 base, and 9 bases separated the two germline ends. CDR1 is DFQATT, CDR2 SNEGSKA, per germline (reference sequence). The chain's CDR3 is CSASLSQNTEAFF. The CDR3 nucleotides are TGCAGTGCTAGTCTCTCTCAGAACACTGAAGCTTTCTTT.

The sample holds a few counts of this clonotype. This CDR3 reads CASSLDTGLGPQHF. In DNA, the CDR3 is TGTGCCAGCAGCTTGGATACAGGGTTAGGGCCCCAGCATTTT. The chain carries TRBV7-9 and TRBJ1-5; the D gene is possibly TRBD1 (6 bases). CDR3 length equals 14 residues. V shed 3 bases and J shed 9 bases, with 15 bases lying between them. Germline loops: CDR1 SEHNR, CDR2 FQNEAQ (reference sequence).

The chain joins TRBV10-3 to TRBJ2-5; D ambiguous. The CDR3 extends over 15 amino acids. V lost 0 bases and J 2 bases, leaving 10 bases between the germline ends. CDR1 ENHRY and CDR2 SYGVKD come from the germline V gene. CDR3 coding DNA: TGTGCCATCAGTGAGTCTCCGGCAGTGCAAGAGACCCAGTACTTC. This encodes CAISESPAVQETQYF.

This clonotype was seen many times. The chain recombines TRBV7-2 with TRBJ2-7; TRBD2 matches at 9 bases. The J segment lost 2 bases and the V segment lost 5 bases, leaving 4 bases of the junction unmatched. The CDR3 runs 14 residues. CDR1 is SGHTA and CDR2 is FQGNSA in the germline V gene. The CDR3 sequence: CASSTGLAPYEQYF. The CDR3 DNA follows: TGTGCCAGCAGCACGGGACTAGCTCCCTACGAGCAGTACTTC. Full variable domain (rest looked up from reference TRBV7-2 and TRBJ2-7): GAGVSQSPSNKVTEKGKDVELRCDPISGHTALYWYRQSLGQGLEFLIYFQGNSAPDKSGLPSDRFSAERTGGSVSTLTIQRTQQEDSAVYLCASSTGLAPYEQYFGPGTRLTVT.

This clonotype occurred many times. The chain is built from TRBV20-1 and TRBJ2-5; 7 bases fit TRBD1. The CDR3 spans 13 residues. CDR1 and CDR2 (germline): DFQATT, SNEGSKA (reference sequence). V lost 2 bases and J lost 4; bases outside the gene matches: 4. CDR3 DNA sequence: TGCAGTGCTAGACCCAGGGGGAGAGAGACCCAGTACTTC. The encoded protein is CSARPRGRETQYF.

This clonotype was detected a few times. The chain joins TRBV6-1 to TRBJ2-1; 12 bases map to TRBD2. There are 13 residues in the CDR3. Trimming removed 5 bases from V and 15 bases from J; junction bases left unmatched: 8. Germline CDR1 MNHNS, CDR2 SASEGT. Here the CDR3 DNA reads TGTGCCAGCAGTTTGACTAGCGGGAGATCGGTGTTCTTC. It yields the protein CASSLTSGRSVFF.

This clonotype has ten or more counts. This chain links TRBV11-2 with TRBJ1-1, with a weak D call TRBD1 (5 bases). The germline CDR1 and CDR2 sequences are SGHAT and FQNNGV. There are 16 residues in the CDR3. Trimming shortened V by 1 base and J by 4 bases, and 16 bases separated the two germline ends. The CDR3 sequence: CASSLGLGARGTEAFF. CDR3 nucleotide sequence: TGTGCCAGCAGCTTAGGGCTAGGGGCCCGGGGCACTGAAGCTTTCTTT.

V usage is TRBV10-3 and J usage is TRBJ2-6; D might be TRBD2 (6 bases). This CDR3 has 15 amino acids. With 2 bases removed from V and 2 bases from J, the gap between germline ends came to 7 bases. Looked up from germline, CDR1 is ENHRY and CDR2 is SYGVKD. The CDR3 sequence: CAISEAGTGANVLTF. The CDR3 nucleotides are TGTGCCATCAGTGAGGCGGGGACTGGGGCCAACGTCCTGACTTTC.

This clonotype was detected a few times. The CDR3 protein is CASSQDQGLSTDTQYF. In nucleotides, the CDR3 is TGCGCCAGCAGCCAAGATCAGGGTCTGAGCACAGATACGCAGTATTTT. This chain connects TRBV4-1 to TRBJ2-3, with a possible D match to TRBD1 (5 bases). The germline V gene encodes CDR1 MGHRA and CDR2 YSYEKL. V gave up 0 bases and J gave up 0 bases, with 10 bases separating them. The CDR3 runs 16 residues.

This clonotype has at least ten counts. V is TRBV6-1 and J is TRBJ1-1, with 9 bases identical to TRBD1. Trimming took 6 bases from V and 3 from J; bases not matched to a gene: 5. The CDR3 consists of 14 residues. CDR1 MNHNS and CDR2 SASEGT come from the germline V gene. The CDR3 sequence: CASSLGQGHTEAFF. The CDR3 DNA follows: TGTGCCAGCAGCTTGGGACAGGGTCACACTGAAGCTTTCTTT.